This T cell receptor beta chain was recorded in a study of OX40 agonist ivuxolimab in advanced cancers. The assay was immunoSEQ multiplex PCR, and TCRdb's table has in-frame clones only and misses some. Seen here are under 25,000 clones, roughly four fifths observed once, and the top ten hold around 3.1%. This CDR3 has 15 amino acids. J gave up 2 bases and V 5 bases, and 9 bases lay outside the gene matches. The germline CDR1 and CDR2 sequences are SGHAT and FQNNGV. Sequences were derived from CD4+ or CD8+ T cells sorted from blood, sampled in a trial of the OX40 agonist ivuxolimab. The gene calls are TRBV11-2 and TRBJ2-7, with 7 bases lining up with TRBD2. The receptor's source is an adult with an advanced solid tumor such as melanoma, head and neck, liver or kidney cancer. The CDR3: CASSDPAGMTYEQYF. DNA of the CDR3: TGTGCCAGCAGCGACCCAGCGGGGATGACCTACGAGCAGTACTTC.